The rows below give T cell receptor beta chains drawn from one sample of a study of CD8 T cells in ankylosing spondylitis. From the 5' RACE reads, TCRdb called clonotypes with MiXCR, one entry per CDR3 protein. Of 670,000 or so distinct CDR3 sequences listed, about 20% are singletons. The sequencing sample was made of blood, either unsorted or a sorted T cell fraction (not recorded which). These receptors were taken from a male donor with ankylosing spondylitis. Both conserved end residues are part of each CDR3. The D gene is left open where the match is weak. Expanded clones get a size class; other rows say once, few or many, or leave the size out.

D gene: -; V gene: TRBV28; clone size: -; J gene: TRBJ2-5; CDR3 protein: CASTRSRETQYF; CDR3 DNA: TGTGCCAGCACCCGTTCCCGAGAGACCCAGTACTTC
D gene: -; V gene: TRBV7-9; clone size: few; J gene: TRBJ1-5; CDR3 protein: CASSLGPLGNQPQHF; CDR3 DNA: TGTGCCAGCAGCTTGGGGCCCCTTGGGAATCAGCCCCAGCATTTT
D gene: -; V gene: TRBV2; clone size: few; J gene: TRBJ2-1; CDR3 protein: CASTGPNYNEQFF; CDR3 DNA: TGTGCCAGCACGGGACCAAACTACAATGAGCAGTTCTTC
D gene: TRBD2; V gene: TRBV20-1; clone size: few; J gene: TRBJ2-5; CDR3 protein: CSASFGGAGETQYF; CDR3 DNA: TGCAGTGCTAGCTTCGGGGGGGCCGGAGAGACCCAGTACTTC
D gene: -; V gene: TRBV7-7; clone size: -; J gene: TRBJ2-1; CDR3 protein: CASSVDPRPNSSYNEQFF; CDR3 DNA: TGTGCCAGCAGCGTAGACCCTAGACCTAACAGCTCCTACAATGAGCAGTTCTTC
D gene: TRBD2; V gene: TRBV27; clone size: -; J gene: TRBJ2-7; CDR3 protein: CASSSGLADLEQYF; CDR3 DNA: TGTGCCAGCAGTTCGGGACTAGCGGACCTGGAGCAGTACTTC
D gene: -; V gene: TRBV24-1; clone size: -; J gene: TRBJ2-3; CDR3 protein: CATSDRPTDTQYF; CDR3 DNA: TGTGCCACCAGTGACCGTCCCACAGATACGCAGTATTTT
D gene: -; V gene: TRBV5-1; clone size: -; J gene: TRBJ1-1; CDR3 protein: CASSLFGVNTEAFF; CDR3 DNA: TGCGCCAGCAGCTTGTTTGGGGTGAACACTGAAGCTTTCTTT
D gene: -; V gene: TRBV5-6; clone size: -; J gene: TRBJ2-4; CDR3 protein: CASSLERTTQYF; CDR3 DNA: TGTGCCAGCAGCTTGGAGAGGACAACTCAGTACTTC
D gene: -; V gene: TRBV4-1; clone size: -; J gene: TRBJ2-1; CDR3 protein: CASSQDRAGPYNEQFF; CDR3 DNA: TGCGCCAGCAGCCAAGATCGGGCGGGGCCCTACAATGAGCAGTTCTTC
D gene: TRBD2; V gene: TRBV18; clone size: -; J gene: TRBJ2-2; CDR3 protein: CASSPKSGSRTGELFF; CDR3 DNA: TGTGCCAGCTCACCAAAGAGCGGGAGTAGGACCGGGGAGCTGTTTTTT
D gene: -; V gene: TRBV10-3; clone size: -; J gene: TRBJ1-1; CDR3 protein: CAISEAGADTEAFF; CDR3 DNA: TGTGCCATCAGTGAGGCGGGGGCGGACACTGAAGCTTTCTTT
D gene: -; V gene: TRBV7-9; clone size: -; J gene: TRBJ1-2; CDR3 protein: CASSTDTGWISF; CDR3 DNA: TGTGCCAGCAGCACGGACACGGGGTGGATCTCCTTC
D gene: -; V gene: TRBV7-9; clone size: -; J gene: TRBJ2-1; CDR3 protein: CASSHRDRLEEQFF; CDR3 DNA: TGTGCCAGCAGCCACCGGGACCGCCTCGAGGAGCAGTTCTTC
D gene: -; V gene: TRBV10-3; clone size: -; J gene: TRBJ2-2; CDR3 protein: CAISEGNSGRVFF; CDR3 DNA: TGTGCCATCAGTGAGGGAAATAGCGGACGGGTGTTTTTT
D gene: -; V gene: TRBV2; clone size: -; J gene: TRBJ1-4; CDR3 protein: CASTRGGDFGEKLFF; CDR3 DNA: TGTGCCAGCACCCGTGGGGGAGACTTTGGTGAAAAACTGTTTTTT
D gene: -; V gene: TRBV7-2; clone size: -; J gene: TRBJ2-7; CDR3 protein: CASSPDSGGYEQYF; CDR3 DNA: TGTGCCAGCAGCCCAGACTCGGGTGGCTACGAGCAGTACTTC
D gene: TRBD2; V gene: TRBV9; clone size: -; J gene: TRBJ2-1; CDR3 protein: CASSVEGRGGSSEQFF; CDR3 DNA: TGTGCCAGCAGCGTAGAGGGGCGGGGGGGAAGTTCGGAGCAGTTCTTC
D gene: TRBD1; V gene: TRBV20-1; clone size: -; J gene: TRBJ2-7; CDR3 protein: CSARDPEGQYEQYF; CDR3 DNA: TGCAGTGCTAGAGATCCCGAGGGACAGTACGAGCAGTACTTC
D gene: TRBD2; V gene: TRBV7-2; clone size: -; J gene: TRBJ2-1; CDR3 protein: CASSTRLGLAEYNEQFF; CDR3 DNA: TGTGCCAGCAGCACGCGCTTGGGGCTAGCGGAATACAATGAGCAGTTCTTC
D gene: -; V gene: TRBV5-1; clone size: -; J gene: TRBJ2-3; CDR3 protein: CASSREMLAISDTQYF; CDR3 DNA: TGCGCCAGCAGCCGGGAAATGTTAGCTATTTCAGATACGCAGTATTTT
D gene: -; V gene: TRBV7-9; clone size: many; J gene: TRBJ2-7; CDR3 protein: CASSLGRDSYEQYF; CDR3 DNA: TGTGCCAGCAGCTTAGGAAGGGACTCCTACGAGCAGTACTTC
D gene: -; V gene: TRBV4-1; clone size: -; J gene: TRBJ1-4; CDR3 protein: CASSQEMEKLFF; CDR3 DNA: TGCGCCAGCAGCCAAGAAATGGAAAAACTGTTTTTT
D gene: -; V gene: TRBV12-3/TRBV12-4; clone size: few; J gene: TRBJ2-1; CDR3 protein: CASRNVAEQFF; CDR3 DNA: TGTGCCAGCAGGAACGTAGCTGAGCAGTTCTTC
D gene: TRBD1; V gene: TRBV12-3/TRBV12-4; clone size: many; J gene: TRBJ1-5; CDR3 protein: CASSTTGTGGGQPQHF; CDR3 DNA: TGTGCCAGCAGCACTACCGGCACAGGGGGCGGTCAGCCCCAGCATTTT
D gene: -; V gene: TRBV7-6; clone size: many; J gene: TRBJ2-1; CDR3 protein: CASSFVRETEQFF; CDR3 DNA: TGTGCCAGCAGCTTCGTTAGGGAGACTGAGCAGTTCTTC
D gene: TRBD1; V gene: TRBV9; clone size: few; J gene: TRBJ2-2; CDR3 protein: CASSDRGSVAGELFF; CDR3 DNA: TGTGCCAGCAGCGACAGGGGTTCGGTTGCCGGGGAGCTGTTTTTT
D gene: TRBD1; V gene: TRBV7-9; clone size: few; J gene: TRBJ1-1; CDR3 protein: CASSSQGAEAFF; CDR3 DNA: TGTGCCAGCAGCTCACAGGGGGCTGAAGCTTTCTTT
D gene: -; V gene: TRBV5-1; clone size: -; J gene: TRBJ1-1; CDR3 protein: CASSLDTMNTEAFF; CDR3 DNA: TGCGCCAGCAGCTTGGATACGATGAACACTGAAGCTTTCTTT
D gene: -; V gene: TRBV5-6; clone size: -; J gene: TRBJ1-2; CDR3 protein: CASSLNRPLYGYTF; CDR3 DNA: TGTGCCAGCAGCTTGAATCGGCCCCTCTATGGCTACACCTTC
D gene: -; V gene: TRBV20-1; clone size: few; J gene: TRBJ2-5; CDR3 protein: CSAKVWSTLRTQYF; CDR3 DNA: TGCAGTGCTAAGGTTTGGTCCACCTTACGGACCCAGTACTTC
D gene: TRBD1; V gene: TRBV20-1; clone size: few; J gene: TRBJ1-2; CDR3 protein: CSARGGQGEHGYTF; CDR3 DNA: TGCAGTGCTAGAGGGGGACAGGGAGAGCATGGCTACACCTTC
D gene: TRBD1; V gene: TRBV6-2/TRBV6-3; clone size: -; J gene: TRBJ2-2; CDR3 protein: CASKGQVTGELFF; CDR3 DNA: TGTGCCAGCAAAGGACAGGTCACCGGGGAGCTGTTTTTT
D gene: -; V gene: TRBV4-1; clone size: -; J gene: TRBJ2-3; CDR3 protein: CASSPWTDADTQYF; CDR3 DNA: TGCGCCAGCAGCCCCTGGACTGATGCAGATACGCAGTATTTT
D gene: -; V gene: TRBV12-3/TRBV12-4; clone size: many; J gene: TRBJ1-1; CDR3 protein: CASSKRGNTEAFF; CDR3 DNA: TGTGCCAGCAGTAAGCGGGGGAACACTGAAGCTTTCTTT
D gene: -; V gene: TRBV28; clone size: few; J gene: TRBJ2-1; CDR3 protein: CASIPLGGFNEQFF; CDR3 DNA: TGTGCCAGCATCCCGCTGGGGGGATTCAATGAGCAGTTCTTC
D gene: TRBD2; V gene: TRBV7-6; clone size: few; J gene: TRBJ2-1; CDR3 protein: CASSLFLAGAGSYNEQFF; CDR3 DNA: TGTGCCAGCAGCTTATTCCTAGCGGGGGCCGGCTCCTACAATGAGCAGTTCTTC
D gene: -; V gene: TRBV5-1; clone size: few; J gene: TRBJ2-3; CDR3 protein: CASSVPADTQYF; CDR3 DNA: TGCGCCAGCAGCGTCCCGGCAGATACGCAGTATTTT
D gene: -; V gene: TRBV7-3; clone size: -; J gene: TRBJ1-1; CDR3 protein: CASSLTAEGFATEAFF; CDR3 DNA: TGTGCCAGCAGCTTAACGGCTGAGGGGTTTGCCACTGAAGCTTTCTTT
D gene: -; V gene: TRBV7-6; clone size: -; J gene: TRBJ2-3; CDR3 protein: CASSPGAGTDTQYF; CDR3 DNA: TGTGCCAGCAGCCCCGGTGCAGGCACGGATACGCAGTATTTT
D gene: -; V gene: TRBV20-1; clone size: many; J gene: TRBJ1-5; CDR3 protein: CSAGLSNQPQHF; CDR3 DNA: TGCAGTGCAGGGCTAAGCAATCAGCCCCAGCATTTT